What follows describes a single T cell receptor beta chain. Its antigen is not known. Amplification used 60 Vbeta primers and 13 Jbeta primers. Libraries were prepared by immunoSEQ multiplex PCR; TCRdb keeps only in-frame clonotypes and omits some of them. The table lists 250,000 to 350,000 clones, roughly 89% of them singletons. This record comes from a study of cytomegalovirus exposure and HLA in healthy donors. Broader study findings: Analyses of presence/absence relied on an assumption of roughly uniform sequencing depth across donors.

Germline lookup yields CDR1 SGHTA and CDR2 FQGTGA. The CDR3 is 13 residues long. Trimming stripped 1 base from V and 5 bases from J, with 8 bases between. Sequenced: PBMCs. The rearrangement joins TRBV7-3 to TRBJ2-5; tentative D call: TRBD1 (6 bases). The sequence derives from a young woman in good health and CMV-seronegative. CDR3 sequence (DNA): TGTGCCAGCAGCTTAAGGGGGCTGGAGACCCAGTACTTC. It yields the protein CASSLRGLETQYF.